This TCR beta chain stems from a study of OX40 agonist ivuxolimab in advanced cancers. Notes on the research overall: Ivuxolimab was a fully human IgG2 agonistic monoclonal antibody targeting the costimulatory receptor OX40 (CD134). Intravenous ivuxolimab was administered to patients every 2 weeks at six dose levels: 0.01, 0.1, 0.3, 1.5, 3 and 10 mg/kg. Of the roughly 52 dose-escalation patients, hepatocellular carcinoma was present in 19, melanoma in some 15, renal cell carcinoma in 9 and head and neck cancer in 9. In the dose-escalation cohort, more than 80% of patients were male, and the mean age was roughly 60 years with a range of roughly 23 to 90. Patients were allowed to have had prior anti-PD-1, anti-PD-L1 or anti-CTLA-4 therapy, and 30% to 50% of the dose-escalation patients had previously received checkpoint inhibitors. Partial responses were achieved by three dose-escalation patients, of whom one had hepatocellular carcinoma and two had cutaneous melanoma. The point of sequencing TCRbeta in the periphery was to test whether ivuxolimab changed TCR sequence diversity and drove clonal T-cell expansion. The monotherapy dose-escalation portion (N of about 49 patients) of the phase I ivuxolimab trial is reported in the paper.

To sequence the TCRbeta CDR3 region, genomic DNA was isolated from the sorted cells. The immunoSEQ Assay was used for sequencing of TCRbeta CDR3 regions. Held by TCRdb, this immuneACCESS table contains in-frame sequences only and omits some clones. Under half of the omission traces to an unresolved V gene where checked; the cause of the rest is unknown. The sample includes approximately 76,000 clones, with 65% to 90% observed a single time. The top ten clonotypes cover about 0.6% of the sample. Patients with autoimmune disease history or receiving systemic immunosuppression were excluded from the trial. Peripheral blood for TCR sequencing was drawn from every dose cohort at baseline, at cycle 4 day 1 and at cycle 7 day 1. Samples came from an open-label, multicenter, first-in-human phase I dose-escalation trial of ivuxolimab. Adults with locally advanced or metastatic head and neck squamous cell, hepatocellular, melanoma or renal cell carcinoma were enrolled in the trial. Before TCR sequencing, CD4+ T cells and CD8+ T cells were sorted from peripheral blood as separate populations.

Overall study outcomes, separate from this receptor: On average, CD8+ T cells showed more expanded clones than CD4+ T cells after ivuxolimab. In the 0.1-3.0 mg/kg groups, partial responders had among the lowest normalized peripheral clonal expansion, particularly in CD8+ T cells. Low levels of normalized T-cell clonal expansion were also seen in some patients who did not respond. Clonal expansion of both CD4+ and CD8+ blood T cells was observed from baseline to week 6 at doses 0.1 to 3.0 mg/kg. Which antigens the clonally expanded peripheral T cells were specific for was not determined.

A distance of 15 bases separates the germline ends of V and J, which lose 2 bases and 4 bases respectively. CDR1 is given as SEHNR and CDR2 as FQNEAQ, both from the germline V gene (reference sequence). Its CDR3 holds 16 amino acids, cysteine through phenylalanine. Kept here is only the CDR3 DNA, which spans 48 bases and is read in frame from base 1. Points on this clone: Its antigen is unknown. One base away there is no much larger clone; base qualities are not given.

This clonotype was obtained from an adult with an advanced solid tumor such as melanoma, head and neck, liver or kidney cancer. The material was CD4+ or CD8+ T cells sorted from blood, obtained in a trial of the OX40 agonist ivuxolimab. The chain is assembled from TRBV7-9 and TRBJ2-1; a tentative D match to TRBD2 spans 6 bases. The CDR3 is CASSLLGRGTYNEQFF. The sequenced DNA: TGTGCCAGCAGCTTACTGGGGCGGGGAACTTACAATGAGCAGTTCTTC.